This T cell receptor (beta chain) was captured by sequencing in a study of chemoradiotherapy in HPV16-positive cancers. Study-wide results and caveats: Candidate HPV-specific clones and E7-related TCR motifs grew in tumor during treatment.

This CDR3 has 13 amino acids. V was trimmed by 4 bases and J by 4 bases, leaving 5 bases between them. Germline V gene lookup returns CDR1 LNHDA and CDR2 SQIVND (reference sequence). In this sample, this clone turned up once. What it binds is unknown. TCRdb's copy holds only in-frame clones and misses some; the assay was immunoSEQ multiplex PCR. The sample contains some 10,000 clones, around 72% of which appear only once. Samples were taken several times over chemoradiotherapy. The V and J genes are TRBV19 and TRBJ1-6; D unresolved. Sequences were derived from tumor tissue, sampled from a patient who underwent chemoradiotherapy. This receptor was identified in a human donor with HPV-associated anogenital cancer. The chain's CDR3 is CASSTEYNSPLHF. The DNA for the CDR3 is TGTGCCAGTAGTACAGAATATAATTCACCCCTCCACTTT.